This T cell receptor (beta chain) was obtained from a study of shared clonotypes between healthy human individuals. Sequenced by immunoSEQ multiplex PCR; TCRdb stores in-frame clones only, minus some. The table has around 650,000 clones, approximately 96% seen once; the top ten hold more than 0.085%. CDR1 is MDHEN, CDR2 SYDVKM, per germline. CDR3 length equals 16 residues. Unmatched junction bases numbered 7, after V lost 3 bases and J lost 6 bases. Naive-designated CD8 cells lacked CD45RO, were positively enriched for CCR7, and omitted terminally differentiated effector memory CD45RA+ cells. The source of this sequence is a woman aged 30 to 39 in good health. The chain carries TRBV28 and TRBJ2-1; 11 nucleotides line up with TRBD2. Sequencing was done on a sample of naive CD8+ T cells sorted from blood. This CDR3 is CASSLLLAGVFNEQFF. DNA for the CDR3: TGTGCCAGCAGTTTGCTACTAGCGGGAGTGTTCAATGAGCAGTTCTTC.